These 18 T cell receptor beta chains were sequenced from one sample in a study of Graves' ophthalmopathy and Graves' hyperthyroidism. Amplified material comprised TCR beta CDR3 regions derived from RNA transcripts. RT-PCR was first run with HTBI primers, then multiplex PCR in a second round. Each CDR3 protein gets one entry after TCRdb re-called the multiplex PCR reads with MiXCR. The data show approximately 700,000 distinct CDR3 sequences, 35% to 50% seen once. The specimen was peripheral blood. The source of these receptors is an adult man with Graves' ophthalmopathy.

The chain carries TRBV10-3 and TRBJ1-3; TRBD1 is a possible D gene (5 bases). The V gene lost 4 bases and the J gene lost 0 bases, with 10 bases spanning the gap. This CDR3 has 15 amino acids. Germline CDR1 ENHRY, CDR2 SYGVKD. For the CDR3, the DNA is TGTGCCATCAGTGGGGACCGCGTCTCTGGAAACACCATATATTTT. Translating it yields CAISGDRVSGNTIYF.

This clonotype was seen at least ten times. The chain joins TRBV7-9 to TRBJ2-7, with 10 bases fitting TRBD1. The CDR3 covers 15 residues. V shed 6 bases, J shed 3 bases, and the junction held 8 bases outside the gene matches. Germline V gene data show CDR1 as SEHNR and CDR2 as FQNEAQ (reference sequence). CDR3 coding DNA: TGTGCCAGCAGTTCTCAGACAGGGGGCAACTACGAGCAGTACTTC. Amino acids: CASSSQTGGNYEQYF.

CDR3 nucleotides: TGTGCCACCAGTGATCGCCTGACTAGCGCCGGGGAGCTGTTTTTT. Its protein product is CATSDRLTSAGELFF. V gene TRBV24-1 combines with J gene TRBJ2-2; the match to TRBD2 covers 8 bases. This CDR3 has 15 residues. V lost 3 bases to trimming and J lost 6 bases; unmatched junction nucleotides: 5. Germline V lookup: CDR1 KGHDR, CDR2 SFDVKD.

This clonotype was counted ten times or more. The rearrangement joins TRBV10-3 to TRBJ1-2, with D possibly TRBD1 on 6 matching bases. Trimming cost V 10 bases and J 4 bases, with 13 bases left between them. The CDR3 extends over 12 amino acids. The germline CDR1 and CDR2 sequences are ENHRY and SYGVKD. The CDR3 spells CATYREGYGYTF. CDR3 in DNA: TGTGCCACCTACAGGGAAGGCTATGGCTACACCTTC.

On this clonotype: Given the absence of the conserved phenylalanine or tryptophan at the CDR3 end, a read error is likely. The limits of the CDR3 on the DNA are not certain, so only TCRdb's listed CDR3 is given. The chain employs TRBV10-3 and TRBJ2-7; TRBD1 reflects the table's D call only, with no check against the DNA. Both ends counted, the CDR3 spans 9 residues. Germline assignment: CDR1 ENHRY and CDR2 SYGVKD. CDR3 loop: CASRSGRQT.

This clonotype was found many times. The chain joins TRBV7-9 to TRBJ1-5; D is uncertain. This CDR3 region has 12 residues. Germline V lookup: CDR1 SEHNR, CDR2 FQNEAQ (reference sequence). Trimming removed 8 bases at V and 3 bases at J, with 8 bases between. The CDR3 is CASGEHNQPQHF. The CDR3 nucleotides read TGTGCCAGCGGGGAGCACAATCAGCCCCAGCATTTT.

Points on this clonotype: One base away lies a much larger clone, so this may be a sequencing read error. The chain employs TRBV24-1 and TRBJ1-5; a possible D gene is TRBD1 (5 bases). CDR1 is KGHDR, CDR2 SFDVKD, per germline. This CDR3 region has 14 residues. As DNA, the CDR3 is TGTGCCAGCAGTGATTGGTCAGGGTCCGCGCCCCGGCATTTT. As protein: CASSDWSGSAPRHF.

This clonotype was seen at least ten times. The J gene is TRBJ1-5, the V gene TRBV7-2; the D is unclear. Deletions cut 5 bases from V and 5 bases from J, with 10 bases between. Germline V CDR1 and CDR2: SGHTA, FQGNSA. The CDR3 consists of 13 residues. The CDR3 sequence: CASSTDEDQPQHF. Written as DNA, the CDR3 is TGTGCCAGCAGCACCGACGAAGATCAGCCCCAGCATTTT.

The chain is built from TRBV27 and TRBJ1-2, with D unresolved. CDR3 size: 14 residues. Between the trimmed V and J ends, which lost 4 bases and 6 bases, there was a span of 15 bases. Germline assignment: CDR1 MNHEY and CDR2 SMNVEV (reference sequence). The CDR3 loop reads CASSSGFTRDGYTF. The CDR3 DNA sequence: TGTGCCAGCAGTTCCGGATTTACTCGGGATGGCTACACCTTC.

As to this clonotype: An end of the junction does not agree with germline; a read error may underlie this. Here the CDR3 DNA reads TGTGCCAGCAGCCTCCAAGGGCGTTCCCAAGGGACCCAGTACTTC. Translation gives CASSLQGRSQGTQYF. V gene TRBV11-2 combines with J gene TRBJ2-5; the D is unclear. CDR1 is SGHAT and CDR2 is FQNNGV in the germline V gene. This CDR3 is built from 15 residues.

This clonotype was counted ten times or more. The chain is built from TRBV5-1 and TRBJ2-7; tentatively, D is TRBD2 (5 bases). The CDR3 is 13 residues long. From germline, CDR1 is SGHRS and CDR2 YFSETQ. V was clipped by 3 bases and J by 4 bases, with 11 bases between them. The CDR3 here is CASSSTRWYEQYF. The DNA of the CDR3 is TGCGCCAGCAGCTCCACTAGGTGGTACGAGCAGTACTTC.

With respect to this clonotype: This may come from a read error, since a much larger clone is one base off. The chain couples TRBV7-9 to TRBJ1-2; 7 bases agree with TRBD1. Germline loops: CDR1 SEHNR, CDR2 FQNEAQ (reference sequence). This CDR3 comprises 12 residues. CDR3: CAGSRDRHGYTF. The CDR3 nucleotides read TGTGCCGGCAGCAGGGACAGACATGGCTACACCTTC.

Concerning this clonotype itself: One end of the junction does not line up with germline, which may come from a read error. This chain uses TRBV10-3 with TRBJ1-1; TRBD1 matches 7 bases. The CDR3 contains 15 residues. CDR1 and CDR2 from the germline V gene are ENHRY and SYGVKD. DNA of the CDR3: TGTGCCAACAGTTTAATCAGGGGGAGCGACACTGAAGCTTTCTTT. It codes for CANSLIRGSDTEAFF.

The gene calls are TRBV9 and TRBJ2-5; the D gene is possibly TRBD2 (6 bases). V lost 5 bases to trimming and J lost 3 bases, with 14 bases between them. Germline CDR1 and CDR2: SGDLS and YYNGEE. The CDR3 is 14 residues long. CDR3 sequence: CASSGSGAEETQYF. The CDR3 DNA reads TGTGCCAGCAGTGGCTCGGGAGCGGAAGAGACCCAGTACTTC.

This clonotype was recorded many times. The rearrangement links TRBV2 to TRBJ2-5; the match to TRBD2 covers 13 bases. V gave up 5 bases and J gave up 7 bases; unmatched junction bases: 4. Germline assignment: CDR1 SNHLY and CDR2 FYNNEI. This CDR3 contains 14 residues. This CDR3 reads CASSPRTSGGTQYF. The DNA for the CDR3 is TGTGCCAGCAGTCCAAGGACTAGCGGGGGGACCCAGTACTTC.

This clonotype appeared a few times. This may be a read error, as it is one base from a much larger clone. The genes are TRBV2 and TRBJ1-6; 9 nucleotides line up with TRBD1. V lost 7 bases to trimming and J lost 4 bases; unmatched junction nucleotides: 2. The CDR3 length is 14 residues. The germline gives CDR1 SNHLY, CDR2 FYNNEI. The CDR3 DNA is TGTGCCAGCACTGACAGGGGGTATAATTCACCCCTCCACTTT. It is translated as CASTDRGYNSPLHF.

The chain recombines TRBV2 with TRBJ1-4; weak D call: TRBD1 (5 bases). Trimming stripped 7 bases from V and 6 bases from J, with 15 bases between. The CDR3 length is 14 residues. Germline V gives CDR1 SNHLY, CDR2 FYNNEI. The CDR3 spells CASTSSGAYEKLFF. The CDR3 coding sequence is TGTGCCAGCACGTCATCTGGGGCATATGAAAAACTGTTTTTT. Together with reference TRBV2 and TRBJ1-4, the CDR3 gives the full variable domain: EPEVTQTPSHQVTQMGQEVILRCVPISNHLYFYWYRQILGQKVEFLVSFYNNEISEKSEIFDDQFSVERPDGSNFTLKIRSTKLEDSAMYFCASTSSGAYEKLFFGSGTQLSVL.

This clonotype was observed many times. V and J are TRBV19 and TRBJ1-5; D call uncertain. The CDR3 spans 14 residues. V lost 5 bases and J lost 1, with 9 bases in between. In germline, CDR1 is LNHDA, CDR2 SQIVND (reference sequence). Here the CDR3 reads CASSHRHSNQPQHF. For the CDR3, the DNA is TGTGCCAGTAGTCACCGACACAGCAATCAGCCCCAGCATTTT.